The next 3 T cell receptor beta chains were all read from a single sample in a study of cytomegalovirus exposure and HLA in healthy donors. Sequenced by immunoSEQ multiplex PCR; TCRdb stores in-frame clones only, minus some. The sample records 80,000 to 100,000 clones, more than 75% being singletons. Sequenced material: PBMCs. All receptors come from a man aged 18 to 30 in good health and CMV-seropositive.

In DNA, the CDR3 is TGCGCCAGCAGCTCAGGGGTGGGAAGTGATGAGCAGTTCTTC. This gives the protein CASSSGVGSDEQFF. The chain recombines TRBV5-1 with TRBJ2-1; TRBD1 might be the D (6 bases). V shed 3 bases and J shed 8 bases, with 15 bases lying between them. The CDR3 has 14 amino acids. Germline loops: CDR1 SGHRS, CDR2 YFSETQ.

The CDR3 nucleotides are TGCGCCAGCAGCGGCGGACAGGGACTCTACAATGAGCAGTTCTTC. The encoded protein is CASSGGQGLYNEQFF. This chain links TRBV5-1 with TRBJ2-1; 8 bases agree with TRBD1. The CDR3 contains 15 residues. V shed 4 bases, J shed 3 bases, and the junction held 6 bases outside the gene matches. From germline, CDR1 is SGHRS and CDR2 YFSETQ. Supplemented by reference TRBV5-1 and TRBJ2-1, the full variable domain reads KAGVTQTPRYLIKTRGQQVTLSCSPISGHRSVSWYQQTPGQGLQFLFEYFSETQRNKGNFPGRFSGRQFSNSRSEMNVSTLELGDSALYLCASSGGQGLYNEQFFGPGTRLTVL.

The CDR3 nucleotides are TGTGCCAGCAGTACCGGGACAGGCGCCCTCGGTGAAAAACTGTTTTTT. This translates into CASSTGTGALGEKLFF. The chain joins TRBV6-6 to TRBJ1-4, with 8 nucleotides matching TRBD1. Trimming cost V 5 bases and J 7 bases; bases outside gene matches: 12. The CDR3 is 16 amino acids. The germline V gene has CDR1 MNHNY and CDR2 SVGAGI (reference sequence).